The clone carrying this T cell receptor beta chain occurred once. V lost 8 bases to trimming and J lost 0 bases, with 10 bases between them. CDR3 size: 13 residues. Germline values: CDR1 KGHSH, CDR2 LQKENI. Original processing methods: From reference gene primer amplification, estimates of nucleated cell counts were derived. Repertoires were generated with immunoSEQ multiplex PCR, while TCRdb's copy carries only in-frame clones and drops some. The V and J calls and the clone size are those of that table, but D and trimming were determined from the DNA. The table has roughly 130,000 clones, roughly 89% seen once. The sample comes from a study of blood T cell repertoires in COVID-19. Study-level background: Sites in the United States, Italy and Spain provided acute and convalescent COVID-19 samples. Sources were T cells, B-cell-depleted T cells, or PBMCs; the material itself was cDNA or gDNA.

During active infection, Seattle patients enrolled and were then monitored through disease. This chain links TRBV18 with TRBJ1-1; a possible D gene is TRBD1 (5 bases). The specimen was peripheral blood. The clonotype comes from a man aged 30 to 39 with COVID-19, enrolled during active disease. The CDR3 loop is CASVQGLNTEAFF. Written as DNA, the CDR3 is TGTGCCAGCGTCCAGGGTTTGAACACTGAAGCTTTCTTT.